The rows below give T cell receptor beta chains drawn from one sample of a study of blood T cells in healthy people across ages. A single record per CDR3 protein comes from TCRdb applying MiXCR to the 5' RACE reads. The sample shows 780,000 or so distinct CDR3 sequences, about 61% of them seen only once. The sample consisted of blood. The receptors come from a man aged 35 to 55 in good health. The CDR3 runs from the conserved cysteine through the conserved F or W. The order of the fields is D gene, V gene, clone size, J gene, CDR3 DNA, CDR3 protein. D genes are given only for firm matches. Some rows have no size entry. The others give once, few or many, or a class for an expanded clone.

D: NA; V: TRBV7-2; size: NA; J: TRBJ2-1; DNA: TGTGCCAGCAGTTTTCTAGACCTTTACAATAAGCAGTTCTTC; CDR3: CASSFLDLYNKQFF
D: NA; V: TRBV28; size: NA; J: TRBJ2-5; DNA: TGTGCCAGCAGTCGGGGCAGAAATAAAGAGACCCAGTACTTC; CDR3: CASSRGRNKETQYF
D: NA; V: TRBV15; size: NA; J: TRBJ2-1; DNA: TGTGCCACCAGCAGCGGCGGAAACTACAATGAGCAGTTCTTC; CDR3: CATSSGGNYNEQFF
D: TRBD1; V: TRBV27; size: NA; J: TRBJ1-4; DNA: TGTGCCAGCAGTCCAAGGACAGGGCGGAATGAAAAACTGTTTTTT; CDR3: CASSPRTGRNEKLFF
D: TRBD2; V: TRBV28; size: few; J: TRBJ2-7; DNA: TGTGCCAGCAGTTTTGATCCAAGAGTCTCGGGCGGGAGCTCCCGTGAGCAGTACTTC; CDR3: CASSFDPRVSGGSSREQYF
D: TRBD1; V: TRBV29-1; size: NA; J: TRBJ2-5; DNA: TGCAGCGTTGAACAGGGGGTCCAAGAGACCCAGTACTTC; CDR3: CSVEQGVQETQYF
D: NA; V: TRBV10-3; size: once; J: TRBJ1-5; DNA: TGTGCCATCATGGGCGGGTTGAATCAGCCCCAGCATTTT; CDR3: CAIMGGLNQPQHF
D: NA; V: TRBV9; size: once; J: TRBJ2-7; DNA: TGTGCCAGCAGCGTAGCTGGCAGGGCCTCCGAGCAGTACTTC; CDR3: CASSVAGRASEQYF
D: NA; V: TRBV5-1; size: NA; J: TRBJ2-3; DNA: TGCGCCAGCAGCTCTGGTCCGGTAACAGATACGCAGTATTTT; CDR3: CASSSGPVTDTQYF
D: NA; V: TRBV4-1; size: NA; J: TRBJ2-7; DNA: TGCGCCAGCAGCCGAATAGCGGAAAGCTCCTACGAGCAGTACTTC; CDR3: CASSRIAESSYEQYF
D: NA; V: TRBV27; size: NA; J: TRBJ2-2; DNA: TGTGCCAGCAGTTTCTCGAGACCACGGGGCGGGGAGCTGTTTTTT; CDR3: CASSFSRPRGGELFF
D: TRBD1; V: TRBV7-2; size: NA; J: TRBJ2-1; DNA: TGTGCCAGCAGCTTTCCGGACAGGTCCAATGAGCAGTTCTTC; CDR3: CASSFPDRSNEQFF
D: NA; V: TRBV12-3/TRBV12-4; size: NA; J: TRBJ1-1; DNA: TGTGCCAGCAGACCTACCTGGGACGTCCTAGGGAGGGAAGCTTTCTTT; CDR3: CASRPTWDVLGREAFF
D: TRBD2; V: TRBV20-1; size: NA; J: TRBJ2-7; DNA: TGCAGTGCTAGGAGCGGGGACGATTACGAGCAGTACTTC; CDR3: CSARSGDDYEQYF
D: TRBD2; V: TRBV3-1; size: NA; J: TRBJ2-5; DNA: TGTGCCAGCAGCTTCGCCAAAGCGGGATTTGAGACCCAGTACTTC; CDR3: CASSFAKAGFETQYF
D: TRBD1; V: TRBV12-3/TRBV12-4; size: NA; J: TRBJ1-1; DNA: TGTGCCAGCAGTTTAGGACAGGGGCGGGGAAACACTGAAGCTTTCTTT; CDR3: CASSLGQGRGNTEAFF
D: NA; V: TRBV7-9; size: once; J: TRBJ2-3; DNA: TGTGCCAGCACCTTTTCTCTGGAGCATGCAGATACGCAGTATTTT; CDR3: CASTFSLEHADTQYF
D: NA; V: TRBV4-3; size: few; J: TRBJ2-1; DNA: TGCGCCAGCAGCCAAGCGTTTGTCCAGACACCCTACAATGAGCAGTTCTTC; CDR3: CASSQAFVQTPYNEQFF
D: NA; V: TRBV20-1; size: few; J: TRBJ2-5; DNA: TGCAGTGCTACTCTGTTGGGCCCTCGCCAAGAGACCCAGTACTTC; CDR3: CSATLLGPRQETQYF
D: NA; V: TRBV20-1; size: NA; J: TRBJ2-5; DNA: TGCAGCCGGTTAGGGGCCAGGACAGAGACCCAGTACTTC; CDR3: CSRLGARTETQYF
D: TRBD2; V: TRBV7-9; size: NA; J: TRBJ2-7; DNA: TGTGCCAGCAGCCCCGCTGCGGGGGACCCCCTCAATGAGCAGTACTTC; CDR3: CASSPAAGDPLNEQYF
D: NA; V: TRBV15; size: few; J: TRBJ2-6; DNA: TGTGCCACCAGCGGAACTGGGACAGGGGCCAACGTCCTGACTTTC; CDR3: CATSGTGTGANVLTF
D: NA; V: TRBV11-2; size: many; J: TRBJ2-6; DNA: TGTGCCAGCAGCCCAACGGGGGTCTCTGGGGCCAACGTCCTGACTTTC; CDR3: CASSPTGVSGANVLTF
D: TRBD1; V: TRBV20-1; size: few; J: TRBJ1-5; DNA: TGCAGTGCTAGAGGGGACAGGGTCGATCAGCCCCAGCATTTT; CDR3: CSARGDRVDQPQHF
D: TRBD1; V: TRBV7-2; size: few; J: TRBJ2-3; DNA: TGTGCCAGCCGGTGGACAGGGGGCTCCAACACAGATACGCAGTATTTT; CDR3: CASRWTGGSNTDTQYF
D: TRBD1; V: TRBV7-6; size: NA; J: TRBJ2-3; DNA: TGTGCCAGCAGCTTAGGTTACAGGGGCAGTACAGATACGCAGTATTTT; CDR3: CASSLGYRGSTDTQYF
D: NA; V: TRBV29-1; size: NA; J: TRBJ2-7; DNA: TGCAGCGTTGAAATGGAGGAAGGGCAGAGGGCCGCCTACGAGCAGTACTTC; CDR3: CSVEMEEGQRAAYEQYF
D: NA; V: TRBV20-1; size: few; J: TRBJ1-6; DNA: TGCAGTGCTAGAGATCCCGGCCAGGGGAATTCACCCCTCCACTTT; CDR3: CSARDPGQGNSPLHF
D: TRBD2; V: TRBV4-2; size: NA; J: TRBJ2-3; DNA: TGTGCCAGCAGCCAAGATGTGCGACTAGCGGGGGTCACAGATACGCAGTATTTT; CDR3: CASSQDVRLAGVTDTQYF